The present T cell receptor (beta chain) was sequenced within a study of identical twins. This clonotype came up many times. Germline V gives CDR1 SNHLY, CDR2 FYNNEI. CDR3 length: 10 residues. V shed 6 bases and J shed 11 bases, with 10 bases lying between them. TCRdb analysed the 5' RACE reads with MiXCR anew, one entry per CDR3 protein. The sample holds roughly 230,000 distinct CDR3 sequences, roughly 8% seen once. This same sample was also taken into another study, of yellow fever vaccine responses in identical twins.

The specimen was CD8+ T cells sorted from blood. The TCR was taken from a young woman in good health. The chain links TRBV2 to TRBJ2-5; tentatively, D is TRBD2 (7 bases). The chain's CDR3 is CASRGGRQYF. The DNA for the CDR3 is TGTGCCAGCAGGGGGGGGCGTCAGTACTTC. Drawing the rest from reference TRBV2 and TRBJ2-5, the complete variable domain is EPEVTQTPSHQVTQMGQEVILRCVPISNHLYFYWYRQILGQKVEFLVSFYNNEISEKSEIFDDQFSVERPDGSNFTLKIRSTKLEDSAMYFCASRGGRQYFGPGTRLLVL.